This T cell receptor beta chain originates from a study of cytomegalovirus exposure and HLA in healthy donors. The donors gave bone marrow, and they were healthy. This CDR3 spans 15 amino acids. The V and J ends lost 0 bases and 6 bases, in that order; junction bases with no gene match: 7. Looked up from germline, CDR1 is MNHEY and CDR2 is SVGAGI. Primers: 60 Vbeta forward and 13 Jbeta reverse. The repertoire was sequenced with immunoSEQ multiplex PCR; TCRdb's copy has only in-frame clones and lacks some. The table includes 95,000 to 150,000 clones, roughly 81% detected once. V is TRBV6-5 and J is TRBJ2-7; the match to TRBD1 covers 8 bases. This receptor was taken from a woman aged 25 to 45 in good health and CMV-seronegative. Source material: PBMCs. CDR3 bases: TGTGCCAGCAGTTACTCTCGGACAGGGCCCTCCGAGCAGTACTTC. Its translation is CASSYSRTGPSEQYF.